This TCR beta chain was sequenced for a study of control samples from healthy donors and cancer patients. Sequencing used immunoSEQ multiplex PCR; TCRdb keeps in-frame clones, though not all of them. The sample carries some 70,000 clones, about four fifths recorded once. CDR3 size: 13 residues. V lost 6 bases to trimming and J lost 9 bases; unmatched junction nucleotides: 6. Per the germline V gene, CDR1 is MNHEY and CDR2 is SVGAGI. This clonotype was sampled from a woman in her forties or fifties with lung cancer. The chain couples TRBV6-5 to TRBJ2-1, with 9 bases matching TRBD1. Sequencing was done on a sample of PBMCs. CDR3 loop: CASSWGTGLEQFF. The CDR3 bases are TGTGCCAGCAGCTGGGGGACAGGGCTTGAGCAGTTCTTC.